This TCR beta chain was captured in a study of beta chain features in type 1 diabetes. The wider study: All samples together contributed 90 million to 130 million sorted cells for examination.

This clone was seen only a few times. Its target is unknown. Expressed TCRB transcripts were sequenced because the entire RNA isolate underwent reverse transcription. Clones were read by immunoSEQ multiplex PCR, and TCRdb kept only the in-frame ones, dropping some. The table lists about 660,000 clones, over 11% of them singletons. Study-level points and caveats: Whether TCRB rearrangement is influenced by HLA type was left unresolved in this analysis. In all four CD4+ subsets, TCRB CDR3 length was significantly, moderately reduced in type 1 diabetes.

The CDR3 is 13 residues long. The V gene's germline CDR1 is SGHTA and CDR2 FQGNSA. Trimming left V 5 bases short and J 6 bases short, with 13 bases between. The receptor comes from a man in his late teens or twenties with type 1 diabetes. The sequenced sample was naive CD4+ T cells from blood. The chain links TRBV7-2 to TRBJ2-5, with D maybe TRBD2 (5 bases). CDR3 residues: CASSPRTEKTQYF. CDR3 nucleotides: TGTGCCAGCAGCCCAAGGACTGAAAAGACCCAGTACTTC. Full variable domain (rest looked up from reference TRBV7-2 and TRBJ2-5): GAGVSQSPSNKVTEKGKDVELRCDPISGHTALYWYRQSLGQGLEFLIYFQGNSAPDKSGLPSDRFSAERTGGSVSTLTIQRTQQEDSAVYLCASSPRTEKTQYFGPGTRLLVL.